A selection of T cell receptor beta chains follows, all from one sample in a study of T-cell memory formation after mild COVID-19. TCRdb used MiXCR to reprocess the 5' RACE reads, holding one entry per CDR3 protein. Among roughly 620,000 distinct CDR3 sequences listed, roughly 18% were seen once. The sequenced sample was PBMCs or a T cell subset sorted from them (not recorded which). Receptors were obtained from an adult woman who had mild COVID-19 (a few samples of this study predate the infection). Cell type and time point are not known. CDR3s include the opening cysteine and the closing phenylalanine or tryptophan. A D gene is named only where the DNA matches it firmly. Size values are once, few and many counts, or a class for expanded clones, and some rows have none.

v_call,j_call,d_call,clone_size,cdr3_aa,cdr3_nt
TRBV5-1,TRBJ2-7,-,many,CASSLDRNGRGYEQYF,TGCGCCAGCAGCTTGGATCGGAATGGCAGGGGCTACGAGCAGTACTTC
TRBV27,TRBJ2-7,-,-,CASSLIGVRVFSDEQYF,TGTGCCAGCAGTTTAATTGGAGTCAGGGTATTTTCCGACGAGCAGTACTTC
TRBV7-2,TRBJ2-7,TRBD2,many,CASSLGASGLSYEQYF,TGTGCCAGCAGCTTAGGGGCTAGCGGACTTTCCTACGAGCAGTACTTC
TRBV15,TRBJ1-1,-,few,CATSGRGANTEAFF,TGTGCCACCAGCGGGCGGGGAGCGAACACTGAAGCTTTCTTT
TRBV20-1,TRBJ1-5,-,-,CSARDLAQFNQPQHF,TGCAGTGCTAGAGATCTCGCACAGTTTAATCAGCCCCAGCATTTT
TRBV20-1,TRBJ2-5,TRBD2,-,CSAPGLSETQYF,TGCAGTGCCCCGGGACTATCCGAGACCCAGTACTTC
TRBV11-2,TRBJ2-7,-,few,CASRRPLGTGEQYF,TGTGCCAGCAGGCGGCCGTTGGGAACGGGCGAGCAGTACTTC
TRBV7-2,TRBJ2-7,-,few,CASSSMATKGEMNEQYF,TGTGCCAGCAGCTCAATGGCTACCAAGGGGGAAATGAACGAGCAGTACTTC
TRBV19,TRBJ1-4,-,-,CASSMRTASNEKLFF,TGTGCCAGTAGTATGAGGACAGCGTCTAATGAAAAACTGTTTTTT
TRBV28,TRBJ2-7,-,-,CASSSYPEQYF,TGTGCCAGCAGTTCATATCCCGAGCAGTACTTC
TRBV4-2,TRBJ2-1,-,-,CASSQGNLQFF,TGTGCCAGCAGCCAAGGGAACTTGCAGTTCTTC
TRBV18,TRBJ2-3,TRBD2,few,CASSPPAGGRTDTQYF,TGTGCCAGCTCACCACCGGCGGGGGGGCGTACAGATACGCAGTATTTT
TRBV7-2,TRBJ1-3,-,-,CASSPALGGSVSGNTIYF,TGTGCCAGCAGTCCAGCCTTGGGGGGGAGCGTCTCTGGAAACACCATATATTTT
TRBV12-3/TRBV12-4,TRBJ1-1,-,few,CASSFSPGSGQNTEAFF,TGTGCCAGCAGTTTTAGTCCCGGAAGCGGTCAGAACACTGAAGCTTTCTTT
TRBV19,TRBJ1-1,-,-,CASSTGSGTEAFF,TGTGCCAGTAGTACAGGATCCGGCACTGAAGCTTTCTTT
TRBV10-3,TRBJ2-5,-,-,CAITQGLGETQYF,TGTGCCATCACTCAGGGATTAGGGGAGACCCAGTACTTC